Following are 14 T cell receptor beta chains from one sample sequenced in a study of blood T cell repertoires in COVID-19. Libraries were prepared by immunoSEQ multiplex PCR; TCRdb keeps only in-frame clonotypes and omits some of them. The sample includes approximately 200,000 clones, 85% of them seen just once. The sequenced sample consisted of PBMCs or T cells enriched from blood (not recorded which). These TCRs come from a man aged 40-50 years who had recovered from COVID-19.

This chain joins TRBV7-2 and TRBJ2-1, with 15 bases lining up with TRBD2. Germline-derived CDR1 and CDR2 are SGHTA and FQGNSA. The J segment lost 7 bases and the V segment lost 6 bases, leaving 4 bases of the junction unmatched. The CDR3 extends over 15 amino acids. In nucleotides, the CDR3 is TGTGCCAGCAGTCGGACTAGCGGGAGGGTGAATGAGCAGTTCTTC. This encodes CASSRTSGRVNEQFF.

The J gene is TRBJ2-5, the V gene TRBV11-3; D is undetermined. The CDR3 has 15 amino acids. Germline V gene data show CDR1 as SGHNT and CDR2 as YENEEA. Trimming shortened V by 0 bases and J by 5 bases, and 13 bases separated the two germline ends. The CDR3 nucleotides read TGTGCCAGCAGCTTAGATAGGCCCCGAGGCGAGACCCAGTACTTC. Amino acid sequence: CASSLDRPRGETQYF.

V gene TRBV19 combines with J gene TRBJ2-1; 14 nucleotides agree with TRBD2. CDR1 and CDR2 (germline): LNHDA, SQIVND (reference sequence). V shed 4 bases and J 10 bases; nucleotides not matched to a gene: 6. This CDR3 is built from 15 residues. In DNA, the CDR3 is TGTGCCAGTAGTACCCCCGGGACTAGCGGGAGAGAGCAGTTCTTC. It yields the protein CASSTPGTSGREQFF.

The chain recombines TRBV9 with TRBJ2-3, with 7 nucleotides matching TRBD1. Per germline, CDR1 SGDLS and CDR2 YYNGEE. V dropped 3 bases and J dropped 0; count of bases not matched to a gene: 10. The CDR3 contains 17 residues. The CDR3 loop is CASSAKDRDRSTDTQYF. The DNA of the CDR3 is TGTGCCAGCAGCGCGAAAGACCGGGACAGAAGCACAGATACGCAGTATTTT.

This clone came up a few times. V gene TRBV13 combines with J gene TRBJ2-3; the match to TRBD2 covers 13 bases. The CDR3 totals 18 residues. Trimming at V came to 0 bases and at J to 0 bases, leaving 3 bases not matched to a gene. The germline V gene encodes CDR1 PRHDT and CDR2 FYEKMQ (reference sequence). CDR3 nucleotides: TGTGCCAGCAGCTTAGGGGGACTAGCGGGGTTAAGCACAGATACGCAGTATTTT. It encodes CASSLGGLAGLSTDTQYF. Together with reference TRBV13 and TRBJ2-3, the CDR3 gives the full variable domain: AAGVIQSPRHLIKEKRETATLKCYPIPRHDTVYWYQQGPGQDPQFLISFYEKMQSDKGSIPDRFSAQQFSDYHSELNMSSLELGDSALYFCASSLGGLAGLSTDTQYFGPGTRLTVL.

This sequence joins TRBV4-3 and TRBJ1-2; possibly TRBD1 for D (5 bases). The length of the CDR3 is 15 residues. Germline V CDR1 and CDR2: LGHNA, YSLEER. Trimming took 0 bases from V and 0 from J, leaving 8 bases between them. The CDR3 region has the DNA TGCGCCAGCAGCCAAGACAGGGAGGCTAACTATGGCTACACCTTC. It yields the protein CASSQDREANYGYTF.

The V call is TRBV10-3, the J call TRBJ2-7; possibly TRBD1 for D (5 bases). This CDR3 is built from 14 residues. Trimming removed 10 bases from V and 0 bases from J, with 16 bases in between. Germline V gene data show CDR1 as ENHRY and CDR2 as SYGVKD. CDR3 region: CARKQALSSYEQYF. The CDR3 region has the DNA TGTGCCAGGAAACAGGCCTTGAGCTCCTACGAGCAGTACTTC.

This sequence joins TRBV6-5 and TRBJ1-3; maybe TRBD1 (5 bases). CDR1 is MNHEY and CDR2 is SVGAGI in the germline V gene. The length of the CDR3 is 16 residues. Trimming left V 0 bases short and J 0 bases short, with 9 bases between. The DNA for the CDR3 is TGTGCCAGCAGTTACTCGGACAAGAGCTCTGGAAACACCATATATTTT. Its protein is CASSYSDKSSGNTIYF.

This rearrangement joins TRBV5-1 to TRBJ2-1; 11 bases match TRBD2. Germline loops: CDR1 SGHRS, CDR2 YFSETQ. Germline trimming cut 1 base from V and 5 bases from J; bases unmatched to any gene: 2. The CDR3 runs to 15 residues. The CDR3 is CASSLIAGGDNEQFF. The CDR3 DNA sequence: TGCGCCAGCAGCTTGATAGCGGGAGGGGACAATGAGCAGTTCTTC.

This clone was seen a few times. This chain joins TRBV19 and TRBJ2-1; the match to TRBD2 covers 12 bases. Germline CDR1 and CDR2: LNHDA and SQIVND (reference sequence). CDR3 length equals 22 residues. The V segment lost 3 bases and the J segment 1 base; nucleotides outside the gene matches: 19. The CDR3 loop is CASSIGATGETSGSLSYNEQFF. CDR3 nucleotide sequence: TGTGCCAGTAGTATTGGGGCCACAGGGGAGACTAGCGGGAGCTTGTCCTACAATGAGCAGTTCTTC.

The CDR3 DNA reads as TGCGCCAGCAGCCAAGAATACGCGGCAAACTATGGCTACACCTTC. The encoded protein is CASSQEYAANYGYTF. The rearrangement links TRBV4-3 to TRBJ1-2; D is unclear. The CDR3 has 15 amino acids. Germline CDR1 LGHNA, CDR2 YSLEER. V was shortened by 0 bases and J by 2 bases, with 10 bases between the two germline ends.

V gene TRBV3-1 (or the pseudogene TRBV3-2) combines with J gene TRBJ1-1; TRBD1 might be the D (6 bases). This CDR3 contains 15 residues. The ends were cut back, 0 bases at V and 5 bases at J, with 13 bases in the middle. Germline loops: CDR1 LGHDT, CDR2 YNNKEL (reference sequence). CDR3 sequence (DNA): TGTGCCAGCAGCCAAGATCAGGGGTTTAGAACTGAAGCTTTCTTT. This encodes CASSQDQGFRTEAFF.

The gene calls are TRBV3-1 (or the pseudogene TRBV3-2) and TRBJ1-1, with D possibly being TRBD1 (6 bases). V lost 0 bases and J 1 base, leaving 15 bases between the germline ends. Germline CDR1 LGHDT, CDR2 YNNKEL (reference sequence). CDR3 length equals 17 residues. The CDR3 here is CASSQDRTGRTNTEAFF. CDR3 sequence (DNA): TGTGCCAGCAGCCAAGATCGTACAGGGCGGACGAACACTGAAGCTTTCTTT.

This clone has a handful of counts. This chain connects TRBV7-3 to TRBJ2-7; perhaps TRBD1 as D (6 bases). Germline lookup yields CDR1 SGHTA and CDR2 FQGTGA. The CDR3 consists of 15 residues. V gave up 5 bases and J gave up 7 bases, with 21 bases separating them. The DNA for the CDR3 is TGTGCCAGCAGCGTGACCGGGACACCACGACGAGAGCAGTACTTC. It encodes CASSVTGTPRREQYF.